This TCR beta chain was observed in a study of identical twins. All donors were healthy Caucasians. V lost 0 bases to trimming and J lost 5 bases, with 10 bases between them. Germline V gives CDR1 MNHEY, CDR2 SMNVEV (reference sequence). The CDR3 loop spans 14 amino acids. Overall study findings and caveats: Possibly, invariant MAIT and iNKT cells partly confounded zero-insertion analyses. Without tracking the same donors, conclusions rested on cross-sectional statistical analysis.

With regard to this clonotype: The antigen remains unidentified.

A single record per CDR3 protein comes from TCRdb applying MiXCR to the 5' RACE reads. Here the sample spans about 190,000 distinct CDR3 sequences, about a sixth being singletons. This sample was also put to use in a study of T cells expressing NK-cell markers. That work adds: Seven HCMV-seropositive donors and one seronegative donor made up the eight sequenced donors.

The source material was CD8+ T cells sorted from blood. The sequence came from a woman between 18 and 29 years old in good health. This chain uses TRBV27 with TRBJ1-1, with D hard to call. Here the CDR3 reads CASSLSSGSTEAFF. CDR3 in DNA: TGTGCCAGCAGTTTATCATCCGGGAGTACTGAAGCTTTCTTT.